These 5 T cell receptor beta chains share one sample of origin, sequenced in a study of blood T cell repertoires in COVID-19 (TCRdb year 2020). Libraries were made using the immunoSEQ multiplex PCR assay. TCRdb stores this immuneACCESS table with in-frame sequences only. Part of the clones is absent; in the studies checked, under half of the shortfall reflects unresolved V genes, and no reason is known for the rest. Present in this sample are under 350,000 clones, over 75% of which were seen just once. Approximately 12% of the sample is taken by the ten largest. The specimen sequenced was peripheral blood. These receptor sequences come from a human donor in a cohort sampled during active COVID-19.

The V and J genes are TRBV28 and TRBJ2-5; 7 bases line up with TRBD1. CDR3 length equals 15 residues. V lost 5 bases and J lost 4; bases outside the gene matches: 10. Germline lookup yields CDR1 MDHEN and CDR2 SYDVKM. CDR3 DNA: TGTGCCAGCAGTCCCCCCCAGGGGGTCGGAGAGACCCAGTACTTC. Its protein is CASSPPQGVGETQYF.

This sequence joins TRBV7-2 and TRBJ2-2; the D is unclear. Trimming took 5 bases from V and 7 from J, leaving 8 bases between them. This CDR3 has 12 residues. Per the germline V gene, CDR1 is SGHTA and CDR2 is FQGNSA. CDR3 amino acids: CASSMSFGELFF. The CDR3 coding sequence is TGTGCCAGCAGCATGTCTTTCGGGGAGCTGTTTTTT.

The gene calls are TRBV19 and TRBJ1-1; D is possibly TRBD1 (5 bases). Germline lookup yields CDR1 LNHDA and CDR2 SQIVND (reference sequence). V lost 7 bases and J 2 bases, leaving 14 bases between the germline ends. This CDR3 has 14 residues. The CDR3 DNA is TGTGCCAGTATTCACGACAGCTTTAACACTGAAGCTTTCTTT. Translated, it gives CASIHDSFNTEAFF.

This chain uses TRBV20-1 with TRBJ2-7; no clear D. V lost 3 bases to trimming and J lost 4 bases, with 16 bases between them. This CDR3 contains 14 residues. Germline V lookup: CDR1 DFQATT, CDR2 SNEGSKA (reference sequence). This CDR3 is CSASDGFGPYEQYF. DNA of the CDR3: TGCAGTGCTAGTGATGGTTTTGGGCCTTACGAGCAGTACTTC.

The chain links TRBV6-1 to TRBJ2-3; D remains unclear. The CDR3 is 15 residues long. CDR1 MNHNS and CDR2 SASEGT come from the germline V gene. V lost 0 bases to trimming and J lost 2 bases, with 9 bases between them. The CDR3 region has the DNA TGTGCCAGCAGTGAAGCCTGGAGAACCACAGATACGCAGTATTTT. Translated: CASSEAWRTTDTQYF.